Each of the 15 T cell receptor beta chains below was sequenced from the same sample in a study of T cell changes during pregnancy in multiple sclerosis (dated by TCRdb to about 2019). The method behind the library was the immunoSEQ multiplex PCR assay. TCRdb took over this immuneACCESS table, retaining in-frame rearrangements with V and J assigned. Such tables are incomplete; in checked studies, under half of the missing clones stem from an unresolved V gene, and the remainder is unexplained. Counted in this sample were 65,000 to 70,000 clones; around 92% of them appeared once. Of the sample, 2% is held by the ten largest clones. The sequencing here drew on peripheral blood, taken in the third trimester of pregnancy. The receptors come from a female donor in good health, enrolled as a control in a pregnancy study.

V and J are TRBV6-5 and TRBJ1-4; 9 bases align to TRBD1. The CDR3 extends over 15 amino acids. Germline-derived CDR1 and CDR2 are MNHEY and SVGAGI. V was pared by 4 bases and J by 9 bases, with 9 bases of the junction left unmatched. This CDR3 is CASSFTGTGHKKLFF. DNA for the CDR3: TGTGCCAGCAGTTTTACCGGGACAGGGCATAAAAAACTGTTTTTT.

The chain recombines TRBV19 with TRBJ2-2; TRBD2 might be the D (5 bases). Trimming stripped 4 bases from V and 7 bases from J, with 7 bases between. CDR1 is LNHDA, CDR2 SQIVND, per germline (reference sequence). This CDR3 region has 12 residues. The CDR3 spells CASSREYGELFF. CDR3 nucleotides: TGTGCCAGTAGTAGGGAGTACGGGGAGCTGTTTTTT.

This chain uses TRBV5-1 with TRBJ1-5; D unclear. CDR3 length: 14 residues. The germline gives CDR1 SGHRS, CDR2 YFSETQ. V gave up 4 bases and J gave up 4 bases, with 12 bases separating them. CDR3 DNA: TGCGCCAGCAGCCCTGGCGGGCAAAATCAGCCCCAGCATTTT. Translating it yields CASSPGGQNQPQHF.

This chain uses TRBV9 with TRBJ2-7; 9 nucleotides line up with TRBD2. The V segment lost 4 bases and the J segment 2 bases; nucleotides outside the gene matches: 13. The CDR3 covers 17 residues. Germline CDR1 reads SGDLS; CDR2 reads YYNGEE. CDR3 protein: CASSFQPPSGVTYEQYF. The CDR3 region has the DNA TGTGCCAGCAGCTTCCAACCCCCTAGCGGGGTGACCTACGAGCAGTACTTC.

The chain combines TRBV7-3 with TRBJ2-3; 9 bases fit TRBD2. Losses at the gene ends were 2 bases for V and 3 bases for J; bases not matched to a gene: 12. This CDR3 spans 18 amino acids. Germline V CDR1 and CDR2: SGHTA, FQGTGA. CDR3 nucleotides: TGTGCCAGCAGCTTATTCGCTGCTAGCGGGGACATTACAGATACGCAGTATTTT. Protein: CASSLFAASGDITDTQYF.

The count of this clone is one. The chain combines TRBV12-5 with TRBJ1-2, with 12 bases identical to TRBD1. This CDR3 has 17 amino acids. Germline loops: CDR1 LGHNT, CDR2 FRNRAP. V trimming: 9 bases; J trimming: 1 base; junction bases outside the gene matches: 12. In nucleotides, the CDR3 is TGTGCTAGGTTTCCTATCGGGACAGGGGGCTATAACTATGGCTACACCTTC. Its translation is CARFPIGTGGYNYGYTF.

The chain carries TRBV28 and TRBJ2-5, with D possibly being TRBD2 (5 bases). The germline CDR1 and CDR2 sequences are MDHEN and SYDVKM. V lost 2 bases and J lost 5, with 15 bases in between. The CDR3 is 15 residues long. The CDR3 nucleotides read TGTGCCAGCAGTTTAGAGACGGGGAGTTGGGAGACCCAGTACTTC. Protein product: CASSLETGSWETQYF. Complete variable domain (other parts from reference TRBV28 and TRBJ2-5): DVKVTQSSRYLVKRTGEKVFLECVQDMDHENMFWYRQDPGLGLRLIYFSYDVKMKEKGDIPEGYSVSREKKERFSLILESASTNQTSMYLCASSLETGSWETQYFGPGTRLLVL.

V and J are TRBV7-2 and TRBJ2-1; TRBD2 might be the D (7 bases). Germline assignment: CDR1 SGHTA and CDR2 FQGNSA. The V gene lost 1 base and the J gene lost 4 bases, with 11 bases spanning the gap. The CDR3 is made up of 15 amino acids. CDR3 DNA: TGTGCCAGCAGCTTAGAGGGGGGGTCTTACAATGAGCAGTTCTTC. This translates into CASSLEGGSYNEQFF. Full variable domain (outside the CDR3, taken from reference TRBV7-2 and TRBJ2-1): GAGVSQSPSNKVTEKGKDVELRCDPISGHTALYWYRQSLGQGLEFLIYFQGNSAPDKSGLPSDRFSAERTGGSVSTLTIQRTQQEDSAVYLCASSLEGGSYNEQFFGPGTRLTVL.

V usage is TRBV5-1 and J usage is TRBJ1-2; D uncertain. The CDR3 is made up of 12 amino acids. Trimming cost V 4 bases and J 8 bases, with 12 bases left between them. CDR1 SGHRS and CDR2 YFSETQ come from the germline V gene. The CDR3 DNA sequence: TGCGCCAGCAGCCCCCCTCCCGGGGGCTACACCTTC. Its protein is CASSPPPGGYTF.

This chain joins TRBV18 and TRBJ2-2, with a weak D call TRBD1 (6 bases). Germline V gene data show CDR1 as KGHSH and CDR2 as LQKENI. The CDR3 loop spans 14 amino acids. V lost 7 bases and J 7 bases, leaving 16 bases between the germline ends. Written as DNA, the CDR3 is TGTGCCAGCTTCTCGACAGGACGGGGCGGGGAGCTGTTTTTT. It translates to CASFSTGRGGELFF.

V is TRBV7-9 and J is TRBJ1-3; no clear D. Germline V gene data show CDR1 as SEHNR and CDR2 as FQNEAQ (reference sequence). There are 14 residues in the CDR3. V was pared by 1 base and J by 1 base, with 5 bases between. CDR3 region: CASSLGDSGNTIYF. CDR3 bases: TGTGCCAGCAGCTTAGGAGATTCTGGAAACACCATATATTTT.

The chain couples TRBV2 to TRBJ1-6; TRBD1 matches 8 bases. CDR3 length: 13 amino acids. The V gene's germline CDR1 is SNHLY and CDR2 FYNNEI. J lost 7 bases, V lost 11 bases, and 7 bases had no gene match. CDR3 protein: CAGGQEKNSPLHF. As DNA, the CDR3 is TGTGCCGGGGGACAGGAAAAAAATTCACCCCTCCACTTT. Combining the CDR3 with reference TRBV2 and TRBJ1-6 gives the whole variable domain EPEVTQTPSHQVTQMGQEVILRCVPISNHLYFYWYRQILGQKVEFLVSFYNNEISEKSEIFDDQFSVERPDGSNFTLKIRSTKLEDSAMYFCAGGQEKNSPLHFGNGTRLTVT.

This rearrangement joins TRBV9 to TRBJ1-4, with a tentative D call TRBD1 (5 bases). Deletions cut 4 bases from V and 6 bases from J, with 16 bases between. The germline V gene has CDR1 SGDLS and CDR2 YYNGEE. This CDR3 is 15 amino acids long. CDR3 protein: CASSLMGFRDEKLFF. The CDR3 DNA is TGTGCCAGCAGCCTAATGGGGTTCAGGGATGAAAAACTGTTTTTT.

V and J are TRBV5-1 and TRBJ2-1; possibly TRBD2 for D (5 bases). Germline V gives CDR1 SGHRS, CDR2 YFSETQ. This CDR3 is 15 amino acids long. V was trimmed by 2 bases and J by 10 bases, leaving 19 bases between them. Written as DNA, the CDR3 is TGCGCCAGCAGCTTAATACCGGGCCTAGCAAGGGAGCAGTTCTTC. Translation: CASSLIPGLAREQFF.

This clone was detected only a few times. The chain recombines TRBV29-1 with TRBJ1-5, with 7 bases that match TRBD1. The CDR3 loop spans 12 amino acids. Trimming took 7 bases from V and 5 from J; bases not matched to a gene: 5. Germline-derived CDR1 and CDR2 are SQVTM and ANQGSEA. The CDR3: CSGDRDYQPQHF. In DNA form, the CDR3 reads TGCAGCGGTGACAGGGATTATCAGCCCCAGCATTTT.